Listed below are T cell receptor beta chains from one sample, sequenced in a study of identifying expanded T cells in peripheral blood. Data came from immunoSEQ multiplex PCR; TCRdb stores just in-frame clones and leaves some out. The sample lists about 78,000 clones; 84% were seen once. Sequencing was carried out using blood. The source of these receptors is a person aged 18 to 70 in good health. Each CDR3 is given without its conserved first and last residue.

j_call: TRBJ1-1
v_call: TRBV2
cdr3_aa: ASTLLMNTEAF

j_call: TRBJ2-1
v_call: TRBV6-5
cdr3_aa: ASKRQGGTYNEQF

j_call: TRBJ1-1
v_call: TRBV6-1
cdr3_aa: ASSAQGAASEAF

j_call: TRBJ2-5
v_call: TRBV7-2
cdr3_aa: ASSLDRTGETQY

j_call: TRBJ1-2
v_call: TRBV7-3
cdr3_aa: ASSLMWDTIPNGYT

j_call: TRBJ2-1
v_call: TRBV6-5
cdr3_aa: ASSYEGASSYNEQF

j_call: TRBJ2-5
v_call: TRBV29-1
cdr3_aa: SVVGTSGSQETQY

j_call: TRBJ1-4
v_call: TRBV9
cdr3_aa: ASSDRDSHNEKLF

j_call: TRBJ2-7
v_call: TRBV27
cdr3_aa: ASRHSLAGGSYEQY

j_call: TRBJ2-7
v_call: TRBV7-2
cdr3_aa: ASSYDSRYGEQY

j_call: TRBJ1-1
v_call: TRBV27
cdr3_aa: ASSPWGRPLNTEAF

j_call: TRBJ2-3
v_call: TRBV7-2
cdr3_aa: ASSLDRATDTQY

j_call: TRBJ2-3
v_call: TRBV10-3
cdr3_aa: AITALASSTDTQY

j_call: TRBJ1-5
v_call: TRBV19
cdr3_aa: ASQDLGQGINQPQH

j_call: TRBJ1-4
v_call: TRBV2
cdr3_aa: ASTPAGEKLF

j_call: TRBJ2-3
v_call: TRBV5-1
cdr3_aa: ASSGGTGSNTQY

j_call: TRBJ1-2
v_call: TRBV6-5
cdr3_aa: ASRRQGEGYGYT

j_call: TRBJ1-4
v_call: TRBV4-3
cdr3_aa: ASSQDLPDREKLF

j_call: TRBJ2-5
v_call: TRBV7-2
cdr3_aa: ASSLDSSGQETQY

j_call: TRBJ1-3
v_call: TRBV29-1
cdr3_aa: SVLGVGGNTIY

j_call: TRBJ1-6
v_call: TRBV4-2
cdr3_aa: ASSHQQNSPLH

j_call: TRBJ2-7
v_call: TRBV5-1
cdr3_aa: AGRDRSYEQY

j_call: TRBJ2-3
v_call: TRBV5-6
cdr3_aa: ASSLEQSTDTQY

j_call: TRBJ2-3
v_call: TRBV2
cdr3_aa: ASSGQFTDTQY